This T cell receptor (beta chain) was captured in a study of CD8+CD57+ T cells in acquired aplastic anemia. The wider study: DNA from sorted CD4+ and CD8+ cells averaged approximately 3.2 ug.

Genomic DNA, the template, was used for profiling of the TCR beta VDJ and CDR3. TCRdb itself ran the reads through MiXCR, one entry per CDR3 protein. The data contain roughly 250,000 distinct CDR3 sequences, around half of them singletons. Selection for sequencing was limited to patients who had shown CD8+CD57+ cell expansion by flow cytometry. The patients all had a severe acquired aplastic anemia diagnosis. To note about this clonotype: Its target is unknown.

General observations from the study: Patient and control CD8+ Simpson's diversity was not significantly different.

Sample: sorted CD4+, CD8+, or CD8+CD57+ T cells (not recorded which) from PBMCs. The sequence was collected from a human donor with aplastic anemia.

The CDR3, as DNA: TGTGCCAGCAGCTTGGACAGGCTCGGAGAGACCCAGTACTTC. It yields the protein CASSLDRLGETQYF. The rearrangement uses TRBV7-2 and TRBJ2-5; TRBD1 matches 7 bases. This CDR3 region has 14 residues. The V and J ends lost 3 bases and 4 bases, in that order; junction bases with no gene match: 5. Germline CDR1 and CDR2: SGHTA and FQGNSA.